Listed below are T cell receptor beta chains from one sample, sequenced in a study of cytomegalovirus exposure and HLA in healthy donors. This table comes from immunoSEQ multiplex PCR, and its TCRdb copy is limited to in-frame clones, with some not included. The table shows approximately 130,000 clones, with roughly 9.6% occurring only once. The sample comprised PBMCs. Receptor source: a middle-aged woman in good health and CMV-seropositive. Both conserved end residues are part of each CDR3. D genes are given only for firm matches. The size entry is marked missing in some rows and otherwise reads once, few, many or a size class.

v_gene	d_gene	len	j_gene	abundance	CDR3nt	CDR3aa
TRBV10-3	TRBD2	13	TRBJ2-7	few	TGTGCCATCGGCGGGGGGGAGAACTACGAGCAGTACTTC	CAIGGGENYEQYF
TRBV7-2	.	15	TRBJ2-3	.	TGTGCCAGCAGCTTAAGGGGCGGGGGCACAGATACGCAGTATTTT	CASSLRGGGTDTQYF
TRBV11-1	.	13	TRBJ2-3	.	TGTGCCAGCAGCCCCTCAGGGAAGGATACGCAGTATTTT	CASSPSGKDTQYF
TRBV7-2	TRBD1	15	TRBJ2-5	few	TGTGCCAGCAGCTTCCCCGGACAGGGAAGAGAGACCCAGTACTTC	CASSFPGQGRETQYF
TRBV11-3	.	16	TRBJ2-5	.	TGTGCCAGCAGCTTAGTATCGTTGGGAGGTCAAGAGACCCAGTACTTC	CASSLVSLGGQETQYF
TRBV2	TRBD1	16	TRBJ2-3	.	TGTGCCAGCAGGGAATACCGGACAGGGGCCACAGATACGCAGTATTTT	CASREYRTGATDTQYF
TRBV5-1	TRBD2	13	TRBJ2-5	.	TGCGCCAGCAGGCTGGGAGGGGAAGAGACCCAGTACTTC	CASRLGGEETQYF
TRBV11-3	.	16	TRBJ1-4	many	TGTGCCAGCAGCTTAGATGGGGCAGGAGTTAATGAAAAACTGTTTTTT	CASSLDGAGVNEKLFF
TRBV6-6	.	14	TRBJ2-7	few	TGTGCCAGCAGTTTACCGGGACACCTCTACGAGCAGTACTTC	CASSLPGHLYEQYF
TRBV12-5	.	15	TRBJ2-5	.	TGTGCTAGTGGTCCTGAACAGGGATTAGGGGAGACCCAGTACTTC	CASGPEQGLGETQYF
TRBV7-9	TRBD2	18	TRBJ2-1	few	TGTGCCAGCAGCCCGGGGGGAGGTCTAGCGGGGTGGGACAATGAGCAGTTCTTC	CASSPGGGLAGWDNEQFF
TRBV19	.	15	TRBJ1-1	.	TGTGCCAGTAGTATAACCACAGTCTCGGACACTGAAGCTTTCTTT	CASSITTVSDTEAFF
TRBV29-1	TRBD2	15	TRBJ2-3	.	TGCAGCGCCACGACTAGCGGCCTTCTCACAGATACGCAGTATTTT	CSATTSGLLTDTQYF
TRBV7-2	TRBD2	15	TRBJ2-3	.	TGTGCCAGCAGCTTTAGCGGGGGGCCTCCGGATACGCAGTATTTT	CASSFSGGPPDTQYF
TRBV2	.	11	TRBJ2-3	.	TGTGCCAGCAGTGTAGCAGATACGCAGTATTTT	CASSVADTQYF
TRBV11-2	.	16	TRBJ2-3	.	TGTGCCAGCAGCTTCTGGGGCATGGGGGGTATGAATACGCAGTATTTT	CASSFWGMGGMNTQYF
TRBV6-5	.	14	TRBJ1-1	.	TGTGCCAGCAGTTGGCAGGGGATCCCTACTGAAGCTTTCTTT	CASSWQGIPTEAFF
TRBV29-1	TRBD2	12	TRBJ2-5	few	TGCAGCGCCGCGGGGGGGGAAGAGACCCAGTACTTC	CSAAGGEETQYF
TRBV15	.	14	TRBJ1-2	.	TGTGCCACCAGCAGAGAGTTGGGGCCTTATGGCTACACCTTC	CATSRELGPYGYTF
TRBV7-9	.	15	TRBJ1-2	few	TGTGCCAGCAGCTTAGCCAGGGGCGAAATCTATGGCTACACCTTC	CASSLARGEIYGYTF
TRBV2	.	15	TRBJ1-5	few	TGTGCCAGCATGTTCGGGGGGCGAGGTGATCAGCCCCAGCATTTT	CASMFGGRGDQPQHF